Below are 19 T cell receptor beta chains sequenced from a single sample in a study of T cell changes during pregnancy in multiple sclerosis (dated by TCRdb to the late 2010s). The receptor library was made with the immunoSEQ multiplex PCR assay. TCRdb carries this immuneACCESS record with in-frame sequences only. Its versions omit some clonotypes, under half of them owing to an unresolved V gene in the studies checked, with the rest unexplained. The sample contains around 60,000 clones, roughly 90% of them found a single time. The ten top clones hold less than 2% of the sample. The source was peripheral blood, collected in the first trimester of pregnancy. The receptors shown here come from a female donor with multiple sclerosis, enrolled in a pregnancy study.

V and J are TRBV7-9 and TRBJ1-1, with 8 bases lining up with TRBD1. This CDR3 is 19 amino acids long. The junction had 21 bases not matched to a gene; V was cut back by 5 bases and J by 4 bases. Germline V gene data show CDR1 as SEHNR and CDR2 as FQNEAQ (reference sequence). The CDR3 loop reads CASSPPFDRGFEIGTEAFF. CDR3 nucleotides: TGTGCCAGCAGCCCGCCCTTTGACAGGGGATTTGAAATTGGCACTGAAGCTTTCTTT.

A remark on this clone: Sequence at one end of the junction differs from germline and may be a read error. This chain connects TRBV5-1 to TRBJ2-7, with 11 bases identical to TRBD2. Germline V lookup: CDR1 SGHRS, CDR2 YFSETQ. The CDR3 contains 14 residues. Here the CDR3 DNA reads TGCGTCAGCAGCCCGACTAGCGGGGTCTACGAGCAGTACTTC. Its translation is CVSSPTSGVYEQYF.

CDR3 amino acids: CASSPGTGPHQPQHF. CDR3 bases: TGTGCCAGCTCACCCGGGACAGGGCCTCATCAGCCCCAGCATTTT. The chain has TRBV18 and TRBJ1-5; TRBD1 matches at 9 bases. Germline V gene data show CDR1 as KGHSH and CDR2 as LQKENI. The CDR3 extends over 15 amino acids. The J segment lost 5 bases and the V segment lost 3 bases, leaving 5 bases of the junction unmatched. Using reference TRBV18 and TRBJ1-5 for the parts outside the CDR3, the full variable domain is NAGVMQNPRHLVRRRGQEARLRCSPMKGHSHVYWYRQLPEEGLKFMVYLQKENIIDESGMPKERFSAEFPKEGPSILRIQQVVRGDSAAYFCASSPGTGPHQPQHFGDGTRLSIL.

V and J are TRBV6-1 and TRBJ2-1, with unresolved D. This CDR3 is built from 15 residues. Trimming took 2 bases from V and 0 from J, leaving 8 bases between them. Germline lookup yields CDR1 MNHNS and CDR2 SASEGT. CDR3 sequence: CASSELRPSYNEQFF. CDR3 DNA sequence: TGTGCCAGCAGTGAACTGCGCCCCTCCTACAATGAGCAGTTCTTC.

This clone was counted only a few times. The genes are TRBV19 and TRBJ1-5; TRBD1 matches at 8 bases. CDR3 length: 17 residues. V shed 3 bases, J shed 6 bases, and the junction held 13 bases outside the gene matches. Per the germline V gene, CDR1 is LNHDA and CDR2 is SQIVND (reference sequence). CDR3 amino acids: CASSIIQGAPLGQPQHF. In DNA, the CDR3 is TGTGCCAGTAGTATCATTCAGGGGGCGCCCCTGGGTCAGCCCCAGCATTTT.

A note on this clone: A junction boundary mismatches the germline segment, possibly from a read error. CDR3 region: CASSLLTSGVRDERFF. The CDR3 DNA reads TGCGCCAGCAGCCTACTTACTAGCGGCGTTCGCGATGAGCGGTTCTTC. The rearrangement links TRBV5-1 to TRBJ2-1, with 8 bases lining up with TRBD2. The CDR3 has 16 residues. The V gene's germline CDR1 is SGHRS and CDR2 YFSETQ.

V gene TRBV4-2 combines with J gene TRBJ2-1; D remains ambiguous. CDR1 is LGHNA, CDR2 YNFKEQ, per germline. Trimming stripped 0 bases from V and 3 bases from J, with 9 bases between. The CDR3 length is 15 residues. Here the CDR3 reads CASSQESSLYNEQFF. The CDR3 DNA reads TGTGCCAGCAGCCAAGAGAGTAGTCTCTACAATGAGCAGTTCTTC.

This sequence joins TRBV5-1 and TRBJ2-1; D unclear. V lost 0 bases and J 9 bases, leaving 7 bases between the germline ends. The germline gives CDR1 SGHRS, CDR2 YFSETQ. CDR3 length: 12 amino acids. This chain's CDR3 is CASSLEQLEQFF. CDR3 coding DNA: TGCGCCAGCAGCTTGGAACAGCTTGAGCAGTTCTTC.

The chain links TRBV6-1 to TRBJ2-4; 8 bases line up with TRBD2. V shed 6 bases, J shed 7 bases, and the junction held 11 bases outside the gene matches. CDR3 length equals 15 residues. The germline gives CDR1 MNHNS, CDR2 SASEGT. CDR3 residues: CASRGSGGAWNIQYF. The CDR3 DNA follows: TGTGCCAGCAGGGGGTCGGGGGGGGCATGGAACATTCAGTACTTC.

The chain carries TRBV7-9 and TRBJ2-3; the D is unclear. Germline CDR1 is SEHNR and CDR2 is FQNEAQ (reference sequence). This CDR3 is built from 12 residues. Trimming stripped 0 bases from V and 6 bases from J, with 4 bases between. In nucleotides, the CDR3 is TGTGCCAGCAGCTTAGCCCTCGATACGCAGTATTTT. It is translated as CASSLALDTQYF.

The CDR3 region is CASSLAGSSSYEQYF. CDR3 nucleotides: TGCGCCAGCAGCTTGGCCGGTTCGTCCTCCTACGAGCAGTACTTC. The J gene is TRBJ2-7, the V gene TRBV5-1, with D unresolved. Germline CDR1 is SGHRS and CDR2 is YFSETQ. The length of the CDR3 is 15 residues. V was shortened by 0 bases and J by 0 bases, with 10 bases between the two germline ends.

The rearrangement uses TRBV29-1 and TRBJ1-3; no clear D gene. CDR3 length: 13 residues. Deletions cut 4 bases from V and 2 bases from J, with 9 bases between. The germline CDR1 and CDR2 sequences are SQVTM and ANQGSEA. The CDR3: CSVGASAGNTIYF. The CDR3 coding sequence is TGCAGCGTTGGGGCGTCGGCTGGAAACACCATATATTTT.

This clone has just one count. The chain couples TRBV27 to TRBJ1-1; D is uncertain. The CDR3 has 13 amino acids. V lost 5 bases, J lost 1 base, and 8 bases lay in between. Looked up from germline, CDR1 is MNHEY and CDR2 is SMNVEV (reference sequence). CDR3 bases: TGTGCCAGCAGTGTACAGACGAACACTGAAGCTTTCTTT. It is translated as CASSVQTNTEAFF.

The chain is built from TRBV11-2 and TRBJ2-7, with TRBD2 identical over 8 bases. CDR1 and CDR2 from the germline V gene are SGHAT and FQNNGV. J lost 6 bases, V lost 4 bases, and 5 bases had no gene match. This CDR3 comprises 13 residues. The CDR3 DNA sequence: TGTGCCAGCAGCTCCCACCGGGGGGGCGAGCAGTACTTC. The encoded protein is CASSSHRGGEQYF.

The chain couples TRBV6-5 to TRBJ2-3; D is possibly TRBD1 (6 bases). V was shortened by 6 bases and J by 1 base, with 11 bases between the two germline ends. This CDR3 is built from 14 residues. The V gene's germline CDR1 is MNHEY and CDR2 SVGAGI. The CDR3 bases are TGTGCCAGCAGGAGGGCAGGGGGCACAGATACGCAGTATTTT. It codes for CASRRAGGTDTQYF.

This clone has a handful of counts. The rearrangement joins TRBV6-5 to TRBJ1-5, with 8 bases aligning to TRBD1. There are 15 residues in the CDR3. J lost 9 bases, V lost 5 bases, and 12 bases had no gene match. Germline V gene sequence: CDR1 MNHEY, CDR2 SVGAGI. The CDR3 is CASSRDGTGQGPQHF. The CDR3 DNA is TGTGCCAGCAGTAGGGACGGGACTGGACAGGGGCCCCAGCATTTT.

V and J are TRBV5-1 and TRBJ2-5; possibly TRBD2 for D (5 bases). The CDR3 consists of 14 residues. Germline V gene lookup returns CDR1 SGHRS and CDR2 YFSETQ. V lost 4 bases and J lost 5, with 15 bases in between. The CDR3 sequence: CASSPGGGKETQYF. For the CDR3, the DNA is TGCGCCAGCAGCCCTGGAGGTGGGAAGGAGACCCAGTACTTC.

The chain has TRBV7-9 and TRBJ1-2; 8 positions match TRBD1. The CDR3 covers 12 residues. Germline CDR1 is SEHNR and CDR2 is FQNEAQ (reference sequence). The CDR3 reads CAEFGQGVGYTF. The CDR3 DNA follows: TGTGCAGAATTCGGACAGGGCGTAGGCTACACCTTC.

The rearrangement uses TRBV10-1 and TRBJ1-5, with a tentative D call TRBD1 (6 bases). The CDR3 contains 15 residues. From germline, CDR1 is WNHNN and CDR2 SYGVQD (reference sequence). With 7 bases removed from V and 5 bases from J, the gap between germline ends came to 18 bases. CDR3 amino acids: CASIFHRVPDQPQHF. CDR3 bases: TGCGCCAGCATTTTCCACAGGGTACCCGATCAGCCCCAGCATTTT.